The sequence of this TCR beta chain was determined in a study of regulatory T cells in long-lasting Graves disease. Arm-PCR with iRepertoire HTBI primers amplified the CDR3 regions for these TCR beta libraries. Via MiXCR, TCRdb re-called the multiplex PCR reads, giving one row per CDR3 protein. The table records approximately 540,000 distinct CDR3 sequences, around 12% of them present only once. This clonotype was seen ten or more times. Antigen specificity is unknown. Time point defined: newly diagnosed GD, antithyroid drugs for less than 3 months. PBMCs were the source of the RNA used for TCR sequencing. Trimming removed 1 base at V and 4 bases at J, with 10 bases between. Germline CDR1 DFQATT, CDR2 SNEGSKA (reference sequence). The CDR3 runs to 13 residues. Study results and caveats: Favoring TRBV28, TRBJ1-2 and TRBJ2-5 was a feature seen in persistent disease.

These records were also assigned to another study, of T cells in Graves' hyperthyroidism and ophthalmopathy. That paper states: The definition of stable Graves' hyperthyroidism was no ophthalmopathy progression within 18 months. HTBI primers were used for first-round RT-PCR of the TCR CDR3. Also found in blood were most expanded thyroid clonotypes above 0.001.

The V call is TRBV20-1, the J call TRBJ1-1; D gene ambiguous. This clonotype was sampled from a woman aged 30 to 39 with Graves disease. Source: peripheral blood mononuclear cells (PBMCs), taken at new diagnosis, from a patient treated with antithyroid drugs. Written as DNA, the CDR3 is TGCAGTGCTAGAGTGAGTGGAGGCACTGAAGCTTTCTTT. It is translated as CSARVSGGTEAFF.